This T cell receptor beta chain was captured in a study of T cell changes during pregnancy in multiple sclerosis. Per the germline V gene, CDR1 is SQVTM and CDR2 is ANQGSEA. The CDR3 runs to 13 residues. V dropped 5 bases and J dropped 3 bases, with 13 bases sitting between them. Measured with immunoSEQ multiplex PCR; TCRdb has only the in-frame clones, and not every one. The table has roughly 75,000 clones, roughly 91% seen once. The V gene is TRBV29-1, the J gene TRBJ1-1; possible D gene TRBD1, 5 bases. This receptor was taken from a female donor in good health, enrolled as a control in a pregnancy study. This sample comprised peripheral blood, obtained after pregnancy. This chain's CDR3 is CSVKVGRDTEAFF. CDR3 in DNA: TGCAGCGTTAAGGTGGGGCGCGACACTGAAGCTTTCTTT.